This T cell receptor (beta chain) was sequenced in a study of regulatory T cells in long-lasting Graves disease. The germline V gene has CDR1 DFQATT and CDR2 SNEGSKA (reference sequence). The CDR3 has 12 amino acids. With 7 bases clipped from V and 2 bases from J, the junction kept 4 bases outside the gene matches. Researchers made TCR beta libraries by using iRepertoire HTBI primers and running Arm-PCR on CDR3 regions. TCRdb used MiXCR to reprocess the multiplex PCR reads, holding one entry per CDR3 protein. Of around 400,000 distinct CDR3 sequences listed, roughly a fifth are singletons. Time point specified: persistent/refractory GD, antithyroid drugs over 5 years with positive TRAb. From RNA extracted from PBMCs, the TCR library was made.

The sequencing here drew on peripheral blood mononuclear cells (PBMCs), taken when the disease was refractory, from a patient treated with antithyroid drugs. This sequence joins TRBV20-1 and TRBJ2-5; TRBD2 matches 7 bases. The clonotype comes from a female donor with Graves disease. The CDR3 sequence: CSGAGLQETQYF. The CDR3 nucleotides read TGCAGTGGAGCGGGGTTACAAGAGACCCAGTACTTC.